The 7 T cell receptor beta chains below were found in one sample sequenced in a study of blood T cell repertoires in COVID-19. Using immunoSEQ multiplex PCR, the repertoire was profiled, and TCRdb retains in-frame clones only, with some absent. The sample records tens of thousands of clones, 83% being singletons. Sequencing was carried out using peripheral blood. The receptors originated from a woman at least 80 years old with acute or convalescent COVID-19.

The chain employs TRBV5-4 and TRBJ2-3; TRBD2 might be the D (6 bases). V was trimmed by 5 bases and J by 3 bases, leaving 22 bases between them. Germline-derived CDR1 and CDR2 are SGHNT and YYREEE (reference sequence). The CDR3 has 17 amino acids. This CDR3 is CASRRAGRTLGTDTQYF. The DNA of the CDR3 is TGTGCCAGCAGACGTGCGGGGCGGACCCTCGGGACAGATACGCAGTATTTT.

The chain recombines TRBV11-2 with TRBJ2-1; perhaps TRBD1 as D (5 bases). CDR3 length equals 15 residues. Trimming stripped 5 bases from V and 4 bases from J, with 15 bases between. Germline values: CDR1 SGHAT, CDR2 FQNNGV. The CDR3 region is CASSQRSDSYNEQFF. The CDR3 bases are TGTGCCAGCAGCCAGAGGTCTGACAGTTACAATGAGCAGTTCTTC.

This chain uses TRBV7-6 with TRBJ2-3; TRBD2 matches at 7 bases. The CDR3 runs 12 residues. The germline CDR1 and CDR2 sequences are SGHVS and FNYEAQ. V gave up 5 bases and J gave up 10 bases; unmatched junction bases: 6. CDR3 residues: CASSQGLDAQYF. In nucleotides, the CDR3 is TGTGCCAGCAGCCAAGGACTAGACGCGCAGTATTTT.

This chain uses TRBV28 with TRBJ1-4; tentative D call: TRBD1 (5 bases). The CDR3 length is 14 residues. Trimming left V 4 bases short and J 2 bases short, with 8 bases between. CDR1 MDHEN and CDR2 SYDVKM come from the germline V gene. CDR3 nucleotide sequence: TGTGCCAGCAGTTCTGGGGGGACTAATGAAAAACTGTTTTTT. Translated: CASSSGGTNEKLFF.

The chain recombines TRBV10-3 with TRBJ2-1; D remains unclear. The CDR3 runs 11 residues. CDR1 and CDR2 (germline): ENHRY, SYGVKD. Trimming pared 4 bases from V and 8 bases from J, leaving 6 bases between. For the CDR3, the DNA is TGTGCCATCAGTGCCCTAGATGAGCAGTTCTTC. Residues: CAISALDEQFF.

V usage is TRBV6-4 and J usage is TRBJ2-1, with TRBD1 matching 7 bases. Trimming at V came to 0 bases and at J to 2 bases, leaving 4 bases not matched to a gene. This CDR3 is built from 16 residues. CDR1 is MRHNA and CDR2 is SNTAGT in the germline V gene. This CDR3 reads CASSDSYRGTYNEQFF. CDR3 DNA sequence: TGTGCCAGCAGTGACTCCTACAGGGGAACCTACAATGAGCAGTTCTTC.

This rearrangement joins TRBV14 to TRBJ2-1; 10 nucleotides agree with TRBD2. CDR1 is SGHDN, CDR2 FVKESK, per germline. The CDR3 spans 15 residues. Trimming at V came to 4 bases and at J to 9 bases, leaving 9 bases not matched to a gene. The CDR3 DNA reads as TGTGCCAGCAGCCGGACTAGCGGTCTACAGGGTGAGCAGTTCTTC. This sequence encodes CASSRTSGLQGEQFF.